Shown below are 2 T cell receptor beta chains from a single sample sequenced in a study of blood T cell repertoires in COVID-19. Produced via immunoSEQ multiplex PCR; TCRdb's table is partial and in-frame only. This table holds some 320,000 clones, more than 90% found once. Material for sequencing was PBMCs or T cells enriched from blood (not recorded which). These receptors came from a man in his fifties or sixties who had recovered from COVID-19.

The rearrangement links TRBV15 to TRBJ2-5, with D uncertain. Trimming cost V 0 bases and J 2 bases, with 13 bases left between them. Looked up from germline, CDR1 is LNHNV and CDR2 is YYDKDF (reference sequence). There are 16 residues in the CDR3. This chain's CDR3 is CATSRDKAQVQETQYF. CDR3 nucleotide sequence: TGTGCCACCAGCAGAGATAAGGCCCAGGTTCAAGAGACCCAGTACTTC.

The chain's CDR3 is CASRQGRNTGELFF. The CDR3 DNA follows: TGTGCCAGTCGTCAGGGGCGGAACACCGGGGAGCTGTTTTTT. The chain is built from TRBV19 and TRBJ2-2, with D possibly matching TRBD1 (6 bases). The germline V gene encodes CDR1 LNHDA and CDR2 SQIVND (reference sequence). This CDR3 has 14 residues. Deletions cut 8 bases from V and 1 base from J, with 11 bases between.